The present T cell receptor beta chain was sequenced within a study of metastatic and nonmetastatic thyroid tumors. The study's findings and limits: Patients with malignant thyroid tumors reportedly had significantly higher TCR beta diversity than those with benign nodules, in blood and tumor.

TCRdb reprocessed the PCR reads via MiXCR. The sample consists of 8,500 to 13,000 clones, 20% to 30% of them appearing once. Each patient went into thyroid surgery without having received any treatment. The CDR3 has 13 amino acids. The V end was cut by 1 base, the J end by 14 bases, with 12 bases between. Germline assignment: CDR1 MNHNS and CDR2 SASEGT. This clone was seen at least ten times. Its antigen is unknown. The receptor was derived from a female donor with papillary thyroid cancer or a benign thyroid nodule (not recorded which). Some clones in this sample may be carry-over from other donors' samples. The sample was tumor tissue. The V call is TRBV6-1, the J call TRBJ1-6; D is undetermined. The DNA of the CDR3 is TGTGCCAGCAGTGAAGACGAGCTCAAGGCCCTCCACTTT. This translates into CASSEDELKALHF.